This TCR beta chain came from a study of blood T cell repertoires in COVID-19. Study overall: Acute and convalescent COVID-19 samples came from the United States, Italy and Spain. T cells, B-cell-depleted T cells, or PBMCs provided the cDNA or gDNA that served as material.

The ends lost 5 bases at V and 6 bases at J; junction bases unmatched: 10. CDR1 and CDR2 from the germline V gene are SGHTA and FQGTGA. This CDR3 has 14 residues. This clone has just one count. Data came from immunoSEQ multiplex PCR; TCRdb stores just in-frame clones and leaves some out. The repertoire holds under 50,000 clones, with under 90% as singletons. This sequence was found in a woman between 65 and 79 years old with acute or convalescent COVID-19. V usage is TRBV7-3 and J usage is TRBJ2-7, with TRBD2 identical over 7 bases. Sequenced input: peripheral blood. CDR3 sequence: CASSPGLVSGEQYF. CDR3 DNA sequence: TGTGCCAGCAGCCCCGGACTAGTATCGGGCGAGCAGTACTTC.